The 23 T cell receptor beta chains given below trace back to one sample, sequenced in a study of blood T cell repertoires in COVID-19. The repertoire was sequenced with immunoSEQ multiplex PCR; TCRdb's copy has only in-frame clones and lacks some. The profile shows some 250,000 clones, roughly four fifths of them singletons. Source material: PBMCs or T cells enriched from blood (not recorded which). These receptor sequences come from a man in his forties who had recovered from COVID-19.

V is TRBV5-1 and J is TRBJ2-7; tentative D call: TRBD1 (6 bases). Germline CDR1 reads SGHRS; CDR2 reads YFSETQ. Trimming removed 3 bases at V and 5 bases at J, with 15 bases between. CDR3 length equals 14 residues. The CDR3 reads CASSSTTGGNEQYF. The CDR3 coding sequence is TGCGCCAGCAGCTCTACGACAGGCGGCAACGAGCAGTACTTC.

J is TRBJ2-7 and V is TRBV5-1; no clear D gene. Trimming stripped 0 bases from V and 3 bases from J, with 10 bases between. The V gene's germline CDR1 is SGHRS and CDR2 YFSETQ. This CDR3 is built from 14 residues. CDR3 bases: TGCGCCAGCAGCTTGGCTGGCCAGTTCTACGAGCAGTACTTC. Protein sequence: CASSLAGQFYEQYF.

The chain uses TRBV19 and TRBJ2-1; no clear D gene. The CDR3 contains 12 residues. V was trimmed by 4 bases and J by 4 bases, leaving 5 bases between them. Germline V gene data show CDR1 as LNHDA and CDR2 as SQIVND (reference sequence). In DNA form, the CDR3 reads TGTGCCAGTAGTACTCCTTACAATGAGCAGTTCTTC. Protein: CASSTPYNEQFF.

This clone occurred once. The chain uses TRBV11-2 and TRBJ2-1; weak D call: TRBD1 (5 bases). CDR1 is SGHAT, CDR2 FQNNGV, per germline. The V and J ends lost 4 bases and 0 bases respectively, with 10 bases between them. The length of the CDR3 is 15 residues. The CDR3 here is CASSSGHSSYNEQFF. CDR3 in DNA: TGTGCCAGCAGCTCTGGACATAGCTCCTACAATGAGCAGTTCTTC.

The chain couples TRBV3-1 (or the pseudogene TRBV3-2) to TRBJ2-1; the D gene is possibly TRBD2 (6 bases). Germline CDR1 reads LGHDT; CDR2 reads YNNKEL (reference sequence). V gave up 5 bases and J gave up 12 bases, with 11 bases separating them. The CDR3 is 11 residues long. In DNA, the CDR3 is TGTGCCAGCAGCTCGGGAGAGTGGCAGTTCTTC. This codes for CASSSGEWQFF.

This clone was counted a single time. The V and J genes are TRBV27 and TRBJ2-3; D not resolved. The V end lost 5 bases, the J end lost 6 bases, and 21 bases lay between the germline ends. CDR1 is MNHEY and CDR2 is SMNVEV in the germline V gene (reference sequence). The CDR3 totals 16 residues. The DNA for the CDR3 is TGTGCCAGCAGTCCCGCGAACCGCGGAGCTGGTGATACGCAGTATTTT. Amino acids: CASSPANRGAGDTQYF.

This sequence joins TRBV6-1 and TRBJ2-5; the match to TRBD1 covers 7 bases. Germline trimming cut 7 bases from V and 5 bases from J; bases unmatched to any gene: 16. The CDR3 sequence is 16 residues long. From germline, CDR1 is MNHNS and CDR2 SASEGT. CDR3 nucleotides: TGTGCCAGCAAGGAAGCCCGGCGACAGGGTTGGGAGACCCAGTACTTC. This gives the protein CASKEARRQGWETQYF.

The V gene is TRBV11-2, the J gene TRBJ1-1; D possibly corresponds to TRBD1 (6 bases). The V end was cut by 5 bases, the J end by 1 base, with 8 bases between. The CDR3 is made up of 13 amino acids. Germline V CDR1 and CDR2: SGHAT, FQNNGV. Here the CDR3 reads CASSQDRNTEAFF. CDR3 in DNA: TGTGCCAGCAGCCAGGACAGGAACACTGAAGCTTTCTTT.

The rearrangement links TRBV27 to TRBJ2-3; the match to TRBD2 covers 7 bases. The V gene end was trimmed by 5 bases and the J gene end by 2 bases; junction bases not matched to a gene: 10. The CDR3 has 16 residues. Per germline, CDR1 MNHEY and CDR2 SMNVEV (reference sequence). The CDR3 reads CASSLYGAGPTDTQYF. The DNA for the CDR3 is TGTGCCAGCAGTCTATACGGAGCGGGACCCACAGATACGCAGTATTTT.

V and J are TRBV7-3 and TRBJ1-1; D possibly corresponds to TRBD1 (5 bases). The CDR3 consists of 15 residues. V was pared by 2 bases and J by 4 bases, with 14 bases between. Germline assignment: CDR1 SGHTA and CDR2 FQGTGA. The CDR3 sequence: CASSLGGQGLTEAFF. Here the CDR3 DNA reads TGTGCCAGCAGCTTAGGTGGGCAGGGCCTCACTGAAGCTTTCTTT.

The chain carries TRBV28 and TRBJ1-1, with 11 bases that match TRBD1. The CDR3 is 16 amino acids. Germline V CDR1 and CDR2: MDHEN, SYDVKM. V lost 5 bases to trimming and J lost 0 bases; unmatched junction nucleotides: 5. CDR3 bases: TGTGCCAGCAGTCCATGGGACAGGGGGATGAACACTGAAGCTTTCTTT. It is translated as CASSPWDRGMNTEAFF.

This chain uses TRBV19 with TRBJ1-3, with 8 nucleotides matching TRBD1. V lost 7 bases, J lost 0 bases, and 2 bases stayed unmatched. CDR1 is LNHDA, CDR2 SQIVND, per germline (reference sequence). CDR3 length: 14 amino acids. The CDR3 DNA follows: TGTGCCAGTACCGGACAGGGCTCTGGAAACACCATATATTTT. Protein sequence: CASTGQGSGNTIYF.

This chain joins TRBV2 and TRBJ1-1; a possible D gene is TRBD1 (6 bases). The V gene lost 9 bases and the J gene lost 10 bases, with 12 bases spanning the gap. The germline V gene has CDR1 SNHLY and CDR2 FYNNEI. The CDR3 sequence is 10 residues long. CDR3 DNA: TGTGCCAGGGTTACAGGGATAGCTTTCTTT. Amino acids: CARVTGIAFF.

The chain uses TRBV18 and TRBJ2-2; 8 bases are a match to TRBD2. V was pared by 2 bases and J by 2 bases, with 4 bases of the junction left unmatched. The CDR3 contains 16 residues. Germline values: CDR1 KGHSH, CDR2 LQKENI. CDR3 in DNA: TGTGCCAGCTCACCAAGGAGCGGGGGAAACACCGGGGAGCTGTTTTTT. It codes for CASSPRSGGNTGELFF.

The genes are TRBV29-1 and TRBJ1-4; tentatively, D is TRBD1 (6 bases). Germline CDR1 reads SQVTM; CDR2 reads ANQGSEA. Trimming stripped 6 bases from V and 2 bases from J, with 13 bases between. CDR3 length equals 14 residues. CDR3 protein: CSVGAQGTNEKLFF. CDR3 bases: TGCAGCGTCGGGGCACAGGGTACTAATGAAAAACTGTTTTTT.

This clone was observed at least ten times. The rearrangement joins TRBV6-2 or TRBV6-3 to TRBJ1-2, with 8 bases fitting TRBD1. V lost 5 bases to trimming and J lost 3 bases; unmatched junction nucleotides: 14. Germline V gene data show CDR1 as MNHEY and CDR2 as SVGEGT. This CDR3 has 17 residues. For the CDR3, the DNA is TGTGCCAGCAGTGACGGACAGGGTAAATTTGCCTACTATGGCTACACCTTC. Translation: CASSDGQGKFAYYGYTF.

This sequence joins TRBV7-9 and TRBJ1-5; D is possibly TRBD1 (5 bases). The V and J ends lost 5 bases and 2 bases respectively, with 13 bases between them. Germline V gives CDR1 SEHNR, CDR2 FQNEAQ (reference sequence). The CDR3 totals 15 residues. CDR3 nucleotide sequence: TGTGCCAGCAGCCTTCAGTTGGGGCGCAATCAGCCCCAGCATTTT. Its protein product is CASSLQLGRNQPQHF.

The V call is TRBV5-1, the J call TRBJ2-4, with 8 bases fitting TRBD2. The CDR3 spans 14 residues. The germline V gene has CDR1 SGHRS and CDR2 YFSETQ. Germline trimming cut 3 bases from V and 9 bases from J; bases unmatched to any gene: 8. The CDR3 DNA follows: TGCGCCAGCAGCTCCGGACTAGCACCATTCATTCAGTACTTC. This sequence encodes CASSSGLAPFIQYF.

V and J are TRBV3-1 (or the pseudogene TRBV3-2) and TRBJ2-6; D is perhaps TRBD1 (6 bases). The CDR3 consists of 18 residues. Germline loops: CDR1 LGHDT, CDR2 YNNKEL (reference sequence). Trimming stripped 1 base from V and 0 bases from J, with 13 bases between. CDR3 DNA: TGTGCCAGCAGCCAAGTCACGGGACACCTCTCTGGGGCCAACGTCCTGACTTTC. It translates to CASSQVTGHLSGANVLTF.

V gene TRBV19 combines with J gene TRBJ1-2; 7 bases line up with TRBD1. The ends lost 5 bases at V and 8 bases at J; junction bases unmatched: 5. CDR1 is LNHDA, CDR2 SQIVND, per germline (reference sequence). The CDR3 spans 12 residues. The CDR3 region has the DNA TGTGCCAGTAGTGAGGGGGCTTTGGGCTACACCTTC. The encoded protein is CASSEGALGYTF. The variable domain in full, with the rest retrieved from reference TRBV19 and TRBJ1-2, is DGGITQSPKYLFRKEGQNVTLSCEQNLNHDAMYWYRQDPGQGLRLIYYSQIVNDFQKGDIAEGYSVSREKKESFPLTVTSAQKNPTAFYLCASSEGALGYTFGSGTRLTVV.

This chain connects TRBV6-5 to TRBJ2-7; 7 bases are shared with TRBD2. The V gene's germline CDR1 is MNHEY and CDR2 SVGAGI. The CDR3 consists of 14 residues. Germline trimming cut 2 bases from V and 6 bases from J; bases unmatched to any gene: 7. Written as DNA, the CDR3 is TGTGCCAGCAGTTACGGGACTAACCTAGGCGAGCAGTACTTC. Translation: CASSYGTNLGEQYF.

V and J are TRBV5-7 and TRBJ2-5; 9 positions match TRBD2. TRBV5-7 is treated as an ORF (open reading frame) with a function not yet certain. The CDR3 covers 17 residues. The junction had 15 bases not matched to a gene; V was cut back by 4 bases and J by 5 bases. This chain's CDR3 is CASSGYGAGGVYETQYF. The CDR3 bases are TGTGCCAGCAGCGGCTACGGAGCGGGGGGCGTATATGAGACCCAGTACTTC.

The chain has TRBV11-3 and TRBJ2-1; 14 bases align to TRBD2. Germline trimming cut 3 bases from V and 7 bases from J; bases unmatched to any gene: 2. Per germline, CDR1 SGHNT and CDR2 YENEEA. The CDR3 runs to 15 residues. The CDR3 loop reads CASSLGLAGANEQFF. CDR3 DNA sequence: TGTGCCAGCAGCTTGGGACTAGCGGGAGCTAATGAGCAGTTCTTC.